Below are 21 T cell receptor beta chains sequenced from a single sample in a study of shared clonotypes between healthy human individuals. Clones were read by immunoSEQ multiplex PCR, and TCRdb kept only the in-frame ones, dropping some. The repertoire holds roughly 520,000 clones, with about 96% as singletons. What was sequenced was naive CD4+ T cells sorted from blood. The subset denotes: CD45RA+ positively selected. The receptor source for this set is a woman aged 25 to 39 in good health.

The genes are TRBV5-8 and TRBJ1-5; 10 nucleotides align to TRBD1. Germline trimming cut 3 bases from V and 3 bases from J; bases unmatched to any gene: 9. This CDR3 has 17 residues. Per germline, CDR1 SGHTS and CDR2 YDEGEE. The CDR3 coding sequence is TGTGCCAGCAGCTCGCAACCGGGACAGGGGTTCAATCAGCCCCAGCATTTT. As protein: CASSSQPGQGFNQPQHF.

Only one count was recorded for this clone. This chain uses TRBV27 with TRBJ2-7; 12 positions match TRBD2. J gave up 1 base and V 2 bases, and 3 bases lay outside the gene matches. CDR1 is MNHEY, CDR2 SMNVEV, per germline (reference sequence). The CDR3 contains 16 residues. The CDR3, as DNA: TGTGCCAGCAGTTTAAAACTAGCGGGGGGATCCTACGAGCAGTACTTC. Translation: CASSLKLAGGSYEQYF.

The rearrangement joins TRBV7-6 to TRBJ2-7; D gene unclear. Germline CDR1 and CDR2: SGHVS and FNYEAQ. The CDR3 spans 11 residues. Trimming shortened V by 2 bases and J by 3 bases, and 2 bases separated the two germline ends. CDR3 residues: CASSLNYEQYF. CDR3 in DNA: TGTGCCAGCAGCTTAAACTACGAGCAGTACTTC.

V is TRBV29-1 and J is TRBJ2-3; 7 nucleotides match TRBD2. The germline V gene encodes CDR1 SQVTM and CDR2 ANQGSEA. The V and J ends lost 7 bases and 6 bases, in that order; junction bases with no gene match: 13. The CDR3 runs 14 residues. CDR3 sequence (DNA): TGCAGCGCTGCCCGACGACTAGCTCCCGATACGCAGTATTTT. As protein: CSAARRLAPDTQYF.

CDR3 in amino acids: CANLPEGQGISGQFF. The DNA of the CDR3 is TGTGCCAACCTACCGGAAGGACAGGGGATTTCGGGGCAGTTCTTC. V is TRBV6-1 and J is TRBJ2-1, with 9 bases identical to TRBD1. This CDR3 has 15 amino acids. Germline trimming cut 10 bases from V and 12 bases from J; bases unmatched to any gene: 19. In germline, CDR1 is MNHNS, CDR2 SASEGT.

This clone was recorded only once. This sequence joins TRBV6-6 and TRBJ1-1; 8 nucleotides match TRBD1. The CDR3 totals 16 residues. J lost 5 bases, V lost 6 bases, and 14 bases had no gene match. Germline CDR1 is MNHNY and CDR2 is SVGAGI (reference sequence). Here the CDR3 DNA reads TGTGCCAGCAGGAATCTGGTCGCAGGGGGCTATACTGAAGCTTTCTTT. Translated: CASRNLVAGGYTEAFF.

The V and J genes are TRBV6-5 and TRBJ1-2; no firm D call. The CDR3 sequence is 13 residues long. Germline-derived CDR1 and CDR2 are MNHEY and SVGAGI. The germline V and J ends were trimmed by 6 bases and 3 bases, with 11 bases remaining between them. CDR3 DNA: TGTGCCAGCAGCCTATATCGGGACTATGGCTACACCTTC. The encoded protein is CASSLYRDYGYTF.

This chain uses TRBV14 with TRBJ2-7; 8 bases align to TRBD2. The CDR3 consists of 15 residues. Germline CDR1 and CDR2: SGHDN and FVKESK. V lost 3 bases and J lost 1; bases outside the gene matches: 5. CDR3 bases: TGTGCCAGCAGCCAGGCTAGCGGGTCATCCTACGAGCAGTACTTC. As protein: CASSQASGSSYEQYF.

The gene calls are TRBV5-1 and TRBJ1-3; D may be TRBD1 (6 bases). Germline V gives CDR1 SGHRS, CDR2 YFSETQ. This CDR3 is 15 amino acids long. The V end was cut by 0 bases, the J end by 0 bases, with 7 bases between. The CDR3 reads CASSLEGDSGNTIYF. CDR3 in DNA: TGCGCCAGCAGCTTGGAGGGGGACTCTGGAAACACCATATATTTT.

V usage is TRBV30 and J usage is TRBJ2-5, with D possibly matching TRBD2 (5 bases). The end of the DNA fits TRBJ2-7 better, so the J call may be wrong. Germline V CDR1 and CDR2: GTSNPN, SVGIG (reference sequence). This CDR3 is 14 amino acids long. CDR3 region: CAWSADRRNYEQYF. In nucleotides, the CDR3 is TGTGCCTGGAGTGCGGACCGGAGGAACTACGAGCAGTACTTC.

The CDR3 DNA reads TGCGCCAGCAGCCTCGGTCAGGGGGCTCGACCTGAAGCTTTCTTT. Translation gives CASSLGQGARPEAFF. The chain uses TRBV5-1 and TRBJ1-1; 8 bases fit TRBD1. Germline loops: CDR1 SGHRS, CDR2 YFSETQ. The CDR3 is made up of 15 amino acids. V trimming: 4 bases; J trimming: 6 bases; junction bases outside the gene matches: 11.

The gene calls are TRBV6-1 and TRBJ1-2; TRBD1 aligns across 9 bases. The J segment lost 4 bases and the V segment lost 1 base, leaving 7 bases of the junction unmatched. The length of the CDR3 is 16 residues. Germline CDR1 is MNHNS and CDR2 is SASEGT. CDR3 in DNA: TGTGCCAGCAGTGAAGACCTACAGGGGGCGGCCTATGGCTACACCTTC. Its translation is CASSEDLQGAAYGYTF.

This sequence joins TRBV7-8 and TRBJ1-2; TRBD1 matches at 7 bases. The CDR3 runs to 15 residues. CDR1 is SGHVS, CDR2 FQNEAQ, per germline. J was trimmed by 4 bases and V by 2 bases; bases with no gene match: 7. The CDR3 DNA follows: TGTGCCAGCAGCTTACCTAGGACAGGTCCCTATGGCTACACCTTC. Its protein product is CASSLPRTGPYGYTF.

The chain combines TRBV29-1 with TRBJ1-4, with 8 bases aligning to TRBD1. The CDR3 runs to 15 residues. Germline assignment: CDR1 SQVTM and CDR2 ANQGSEA. Unmatched junction bases numbered 11, after V lost 7 bases and J lost 4 bases. CDR3 residues: CSGAIGTGLNEKLFF. CDR3 DNA sequence: TGCAGCGGCGCGATAGGGACAGGACTTAATGAAAAACTGTTTTTT.

This chain links TRBV7-9 with TRBJ1-3; D gene uncertain. V was pared by 0 bases and J by 0 bases, with 9 bases between. In germline, CDR1 is SEHNR, CDR2 FQNEAQ (reference sequence). CDR3 length equals 16 residues. Here the CDR3 reads CASSLASPDSGNTIYF. The DNA of the CDR3 is TGTGCCAGCAGCTTAGCCAGCCCTGACTCTGGAAACACCATATATTTT.

J is TRBJ2-5 and V is TRBV6-5; D ambiguous. The CDR3 runs to 14 residues. V was trimmed by 5 bases and J by 3 bases, leaving 13 bases between them. CDR1 and CDR2 (germline): MNHEY, SVGAGI. The chain's CDR3 is CASSPVTPEETQYF. In nucleotides, the CDR3 is TGTGCCAGCAGTCCGGTAACGCCGGAAGAGACCCAGTACTTC.

This chain uses TRBV9 with TRBJ2-2; the match to TRBD1 covers 7 bases. The CDR3 has 15 amino acids. With V trimmed by 0 bases and J by 8 bases, 7 bases remained unmatched. Germline V lookup: CDR1 SGDLS, CDR2 YYNGEE. CDR3 bases: TGTGCCAGCAGCGTAGGGGGGACAGTCCCTGGGGAGCTGTTTTTT. Its protein is CASSVGGTVPGELFF. The entire variable domain, with the rest obtained from reference TRBV9 and TRBJ2-2, is as follows: DSGVTQTPKHLITATGQRVTLRCSPRSGDLSVYWYQQSLDQGLQFLIQYYNGEERAKGNILERFSAQQFPDLHSELNLSSLELGDSALYFCASSVGGTVPGELFFGEGSRLTVL.

This chain joins TRBV7-9 and TRBJ2-3, with TRBD2 as a possible D gene (6 bases). The CDR3 totals 16 residues. The ends were cut back, 6 bases at V and 2 bases at J, with 18 bases in the middle. Germline lookup yields CDR1 SEHNR and CDR2 FQNEAQ (reference sequence). The CDR3 loop reads CASRFHAGSNTDTQYF. Here the CDR3 DNA reads TGTGCCAGCAGGTTCCATGCGGGAAGTAACACAGATACGCAGTATTTT.

The chain carries TRBV5-4 and TRBJ2-1; 13 bases match TRBD2. Trimming cost V 4 bases and J 0 bases; bases outside gene matches: 4. CDR1 SGHNT and CDR2 YYREEE come from the germline V gene (reference sequence). The CDR3 extends over 17 amino acids. CDR3 DNA sequence: TGTGCCAGCAGCCCCGGACTAGCGGGGGTCTCCTACAATGAGCAGTTCTTC. The encoded protein is CASSPGLAGVSYNEQFF.

The J gene is TRBJ2-1, the V gene TRBV9; perhaps TRBD2 as D (6 bases). This CDR3 has 16 residues. The V end lost 0 bases, the J end lost 5 bases, and 15 bases lay between the germline ends. Germline CDR1 reads SGDLS; CDR2 reads YYNGEE. The CDR3 nucleotides read TGTGCCAGCAGCGTAGGGGGACTGACTATTGACAATGAGCAGTTCTTC. Amino acids: CASSVGGLTIDNEQFF.

V and J are TRBV30 and TRBJ1-4, with 9 bases that match TRBD1. The CDR3 spans 12 residues. Germline V lookup: CDR1 GTSNPN, CDR2 SVGIG (reference sequence). The V gene end was trimmed by 5 bases and the J gene end by 8 bases; junction bases not matched to a gene: 3. The CDR3 sequence is CAWGQGYEKLFF. In DNA, the CDR3 is TGTGCCTGGGGACAGGGGTACGAAAAACTGTTTTTT.